What follows are 25 T cell receptor beta chains derived from one specimen sequenced in a study of blood T cell repertoires in COVID-19. Assay: immunoSEQ multiplex PCR; the TCRdb copy retains only in-frame clones and omits some. The repertoire holds almost 85,000 clones, around 83% seen once, with approximately 39% in the top ten. Sequenced input: peripheral blood. Receptors were obtained from an older man with active or convalescent COVID-19.

V is TRBV11-2 and J is TRBJ2-7; 8 bases are a match to TRBD2. V lost 5 bases, J lost 2 bases, and 11 bases stayed unmatched. This CDR3 is 16 amino acids long. Germline V CDR1 and CDR2: SGHAT, FQNNGV. CDR3 loop: CASSPRLARKAYEQYF. The CDR3 DNA follows: TGTGCCAGCAGCCCACGACTAGCGAGGAAGGCCTACGAGCAGTACTTC. The full variable domain, with the rest looked up from reference TRBV11-2 and TRBJ2-7, is EAGVAQSPRYKIIEKRQSVAFWCNPISGHATLYWYQQILGQGPKLLIQFQNNGVVDDSQLPKDRFSAERLKGVDSTLKIQPAKLEDSAVYLCASSPRLARKAYEQYFGPGTRLTVT.

The CDR3 region is CATSRGYGSGANVLTF. CDR3 DNA sequence: TGTGCCACCAGCAGGGGTTACGGGTCTGGGGCCAACGTCCTGACTTTC. The chain has TRBV15 and TRBJ2-6; D gene uncertain. The germline V and J ends were trimmed by 3 bases and 1 base, with 10 bases remaining between them. This CDR3 spans 16 amino acids. Germline loops: CDR1 LNHNV, CDR2 YYDKDF (reference sequence).

The gene calls are TRBV10-3 and TRBJ2-2; a possible D gene is TRBD2 (5 bases). Germline V CDR1 and CDR2: ENHRY, SYGVKD. The V end was cut by 3 bases, the J end by 0 bases, with 11 bases between. The CDR3 has 16 amino acids. CDR3 protein: CAISEWRLSNTGELFF. For the CDR3, the DNA is TGTGCCATCAGTGAATGGAGACTATCGAACACCGGGGAGCTGTTTTTT.

V gene TRBV11-2 combines with J gene TRBJ1-6, with D tentatively TRBD1 (6 bases). CDR3 size: 16 residues. CDR1 SGHAT and CDR2 FQNNGV come from the germline V gene. V shed 1 base and J shed 9 bases, with 16 bases lying between them. CDR3 DNA sequence: TGTGCCAGCAGCTTAGTGTCAGGGGCGCAGGGTTCACCCCTCCACTTT. Its protein is CASSLVSGAQGSPLHF.

This clone was observed once. The chain is built from TRBV6-5 and TRBJ1-2, with 10 nucleotides matching TRBD1. The CDR3 consists of 16 residues. V dropped 0 bases and J dropped 4; count of bases not matched to a gene: 5. Germline lookup yields CDR1 MNHEY and CDR2 SVGAGI. In DNA form, the CDR3 reads TGTGCCAGCAGTTACTCCACCGGGACAGGGGTCTATGGCTACACCTTC. Its protein is CASSYSTGTGVYGYTF.

The V call is TRBV7-2, the J call TRBJ1-5; a weak D match, TRBD1 (6 bases). Trimming removed 2 bases at V and 3 bases at J, with 8 bases between. The length of the CDR3 is 14 residues. Germline V lookup: CDR1 SGHTA, CDR2 FQGNSA. The CDR3, as DNA: TGTGCCAGCAGCTTAAGGACAGACAATCAGCCCCAGCATTTT. As protein: CASSLRTDNQPQHF.

The chain couples TRBV11-2 to TRBJ2-1, with D possibly TRBD2 on 6 matching bases. V lost 1 base to trimming and J lost 7 bases, with 11 bases between them. The CDR3 length is 14 residues. CDR1 is SGHAT and CDR2 is FQNNGV in the germline V gene. CDR3 coding DNA: TGTGCCAGCAGCTTAGCGGGAGCATGGAATGAGCAGTTCTTC. Residues: CASSLAGAWNEQFF.

The chain combines TRBV29-1 with TRBJ1-5, with 7 bases lining up with TRBD1. The CDR3 has 12 amino acids. Germline V CDR1 and CDR2: SQVTM, ANQGSEA. V was pared by 7 bases and J by 9 bases, with 9 bases of the junction left unmatched. CDR3: CSGGQASGPQHF. The CDR3 region has the DNA TGCAGCGGTGGACAGGCCAGCGGGCCCCAGCATTTT. Full variable domain (rest looked up from reference TRBV29-1 and TRBJ1-5): SAVISQKPSRDICQRGTSLTIQCQVDSQVTMMFWYRQQPGQSLTLIATANQGSEATYESGFVIDKFPISRPNLTFSTLTVSNMSPEDSSIYLCSGGQASGPQHFGDGTRLSIL.

This rearrangement joins TRBV18 to TRBJ1-3; 7 positions match TRBD1. The CDR3 length is 17 residues. Trimming at V came to 3 bases and at J to 2 bases, leaving 10 bases not matched to a gene. Germline V lookup: CDR1 KGHSH, CDR2 LQKENI. The DNA of the CDR3 is TGTGCCAGCTCACCGAGACAGGGCCGGACTGCTGGAAACACCATATATTTT. It specifies CASSPRQGRTAGNTIYF. The variable domain in full, completed from reference TRBV18 and TRBJ1-3, reads NAGVMQNPRHLVRRRGQEARLRCSPMKGHSHVYWYRQLPEEGLKFMVYLQKENIIDESGMPKERFSAEFPKEGPSILRIQQVVRGDSAAYFCASSPRQGRTAGNTIYFGEGSWLTVV.

There are a few counts of this clone. The gene calls are TRBV3-1 (or the pseudogene TRBV3-2) and TRBJ1-6; tentatively, D is TRBD1 (5 bases). V lost 2 bases to trimming and J lost 14 bases, with 13 bases between them. CDR3 length: 13 residues. Per the germline V gene, CDR1 is LGHDT and CDR2 is YNNKEL (reference sequence). CDR3 residues: CASSQPGRGTLHF. CDR3 nucleotides: TGTGCCAGCAGCCAACCCGGAAGGGGTACCCTCCACTTT.

This clone was detected once. V usage is TRBV11-2 and J usage is TRBJ2-2; the D is unclear. There are 13 residues in the CDR3. Germline CDR1 SGHAT, CDR2 FQNNGV. V lost 4 bases, J lost 3 bases, and 6 bases lay in between. This CDR3 is CASSSYHTGELFF. CDR3 in DNA: TGTGCCAGCAGCTCCTACCACACCGGGGAGCTGTTTTTT.

V and J are TRBV3-1 (or the pseudogene TRBV3-2) and TRBJ1-1; D is ambiguous. The CDR3 runs 14 residues. V lost 8 bases and J 1 base, leaving 14 bases between the germline ends. Germline V CDR1 and CDR2: LGHDT, YNNKEL (reference sequence). The CDR3 here is CASALGTWNTEAFF. The CDR3, as DNA: TGTGCCAGCGCACTAGGAACCTGGAACACTGAAGCTTTCTTT.

The chain links TRBV7-2 to TRBJ1-2; D is undetermined. The germline V gene has CDR1 SGHTA and CDR2 FQGNSA. V was shortened by 7 bases and J by 2 bases, with 23 bases between the two germline ends. The CDR3 is 17 amino acids. Here the CDR3 DNA reads TGTGCCAGCAACACTAGTCAGACTAAGACCGGAAACTATGGCTACACCTTC. As protein: CASNTSQTKTGNYGYTF.

The J gene is TRBJ2-1, the V gene TRBV7-2; D is unresolved. Trimming left V 1 base short and J 0 bases short, with 7 bases between. Germline-derived CDR1 and CDR2 are SGHTA and FQGNSA. CDR3 length: 15 residues. CDR3 amino acids: CASSLGSSSYNEQFF. The DNA of the CDR3 is TGTGCCAGCAGCTTAGGTAGTAGCTCCTACAATGAGCAGTTCTTC.

The chain links TRBV7-8 to TRBJ2-2; 7 bases are a match to TRBD1. The CDR3 spans 15 residues. Looked up from germline, CDR1 is SGHVS and CDR2 is FQNEAQ. The V and J ends lost 5 bases and 4 bases, in that order; junction bases with no gene match: 7. The CDR3 DNA sequence: TGTGCCAGCAGCCCAAGGACAGGATCCACCGGGGAGCTGTTTTTT. It codes for CASSPRTGSTGELFF. Full variable domain (remainder filled in from reference TRBV7-8 and TRBJ2-2): GAGVSQSPRYKVAKRGQDVALRCDPISGHVSLFWYQQALGQGPEFLTYFQNEAQLDKSGLPSDRFFAERPEGSVSTLKIQRTQQEDSAVYLCASSPRTGSTGELFFGEGSRLTVL.

The chain is built from TRBV6-2 or TRBV6-3 and TRBJ1-2; D gene ambiguous. Per germline, CDR1 MNHEY and CDR2 SVGEGT. Trimming took off 5 bases at V and 8 bases at J, with 18 bases between the two ends. This CDR3 is built from 14 residues. In DNA, the CDR3 is TGTGCCAGCAGTACCCGGCCGGACGGAGGGGGCTACACCTTC. Protein product: CASSTRPDGGGYTF.

In nucleotides, the CDR3 is TGTGCCAGCTCACCACAGTGGGGAGGCACAGATACGCAGTATTTT. Its protein is CASSPQWGGTDTQYF. The chain has TRBV18 and TRBJ2-3; tentative D call: TRBD2 (5 bases). V lost 1 base to trimming and J lost 1 base, with 9 bases between them. Germline-derived CDR1 and CDR2 are KGHSH and LQKENI. CDR3 size: 15 residues. The whole variable domain, filled in from reference TRBV18 and TRBJ2-3, reads NAGVMQNPRHLVRRRGQEARLRCSPMKGHSHVYWYRQLPEEGLKFMVYLQKENIIDESGMPKERFSAEFPKEGPSILRIQQVVRGDSAAYFCASSPQWGGTDTQYFGPGTRLTVL.

The gene calls are TRBV7-8 and TRBJ2-2, with D tentatively TRBD2 (5 bases). Trimming left V 8 bases short and J 5 bases short, with 15 bases between. This CDR3 is built from 14 residues. Germline lookup yields CDR1 SGHVS and CDR2 FQNEAQ. CDR3 DNA sequence: TGTGCCAGCGCCTCTCGGGGTCGGACCGGGGAGCTGTTTTTT. This codes for CASASRGRTGELFF.

This chain uses TRBV27 with TRBJ2-1; 9 positions agree with TRBD2. Trimming took 6 bases from V and 5 from J; bases not matched to a gene: 11. The CDR3 covers 16 residues. Germline lookup yields CDR1 MNHEY and CDR2 SMNVEV (reference sequence). CDR3 amino acids: CASRLAGTSRNNEQFF. CDR3 bases: TGTGCCAGCAGACTCGCCGGGACTAGCCGCAACAATGAGCAGTTCTTC.

This clone was observed a single time. This chain connects TRBV28 to TRBJ1-1; D is possibly TRBD1 (5 bases). This CDR3 has 15 amino acids. V lost 5 bases and J 0 bases, leaving 13 bases between the germline ends. The germline V gene has CDR1 MDHEN and CDR2 SYDVKM. CDR3 DNA sequence: TGTGCCAGCAGTCCGCCGGGGGGGTTGAACACTGAAGCTTTCTTT. Amino acids: CASSPPGGLNTEAFF. Looking up the rest from reference TRBV28 and TRBJ1-1 gives the full variable domain: DVKVTQSSRYLVKRTGEKVFLECVQDMDHENMFWYRQDPGLGLRLIYFSYDVKMKEKGDIPEGYSVSREKKERFSLILESASTNQTSMYLCASSPPGGLNTEAFFGQGTRLTVV.

The rearrangement joins TRBV9 to TRBJ2-2; D call uncertain. CDR1 is SGDLS and CDR2 is YYNGEE in the germline V gene. The CDR3 spans 16 residues. Trimming took off 4 bases at V and 6 bases at J, with 19 bases between the two ends. This chain's CDR3 is CASSLSTGMRSGELFF. CDR3 DNA: TGTGCCAGCAGCTTATCGACCGGAATGAGGTCCGGGGAGCTGTTTTTT.

The V call is TRBV7-9, the J call TRBJ2-7, with 10 bases matching TRBD1. The CDR3 runs to 14 residues. Trimming cost V 5 bases and J 6 bases; bases outside gene matches: 7. CDR1 is SEHNR and CDR2 is FQNEAQ in the germline V gene (reference sequence). Here the CDR3 DNA reads TGTGCCAGCAGCCCAAGGACAGGGGGTCTCGAGCAGTACTTC. Translating gives CASSPRTGGLEQYF.

The chain is built from TRBV19 and TRBJ1-5; D is unclear. Germline V gene sequence: CDR1 LNHDA, CDR2 SQIVND (reference sequence). The CDR3 sequence is 15 residues long. The V end was cut by 3 bases, the J end by 0 bases, with 9 bases between. The CDR3 bases are TGTGCCAGTAGTATTATGAGAAATAGCAATCAGCCCCAGCATTTT. Residues: CASSIMRNSNQPQHF. Using reference TRBV19 and TRBJ1-5 for the parts outside the CDR3, the full variable domain is DGGITQSPKYLFRKEGQNVTLSCEQNLNHDAMYWYRQDPGQGLRLIYYSQIVNDFQKGDIAEGYSVSREKKESFPLTVTSAQKNPTAFYLCASSIMRNSNQPQHFGDGTRLSIL.

This chain uses TRBV19 with TRBJ1-2; D gene unclear. Germline values: CDR1 LNHDA, CDR2 SQIVND (reference sequence). Trimming removed 4 bases at V and 0 bases at J, with 9 bases between. The CDR3 sequence is 14 residues long. The CDR3 DNA is TGTGCCAGTAGTACCTCTCAGGCTAACTATGGCTACACCTTC. Translated, it gives CASSTSQANYGYTF.

This chain uses TRBV12-3 or TRBV12-4 with TRBJ1-2; D unclear. The CDR3 covers 12 residues. With 2 bases removed from V and 8 bases from J, the gap between germline ends came to 9 bases. The CDR3: CASSLTDRGYTF. The CDR3 bases are TGTGCCAGCAGTTTAACAGATCGGGGCTACACCTTC.